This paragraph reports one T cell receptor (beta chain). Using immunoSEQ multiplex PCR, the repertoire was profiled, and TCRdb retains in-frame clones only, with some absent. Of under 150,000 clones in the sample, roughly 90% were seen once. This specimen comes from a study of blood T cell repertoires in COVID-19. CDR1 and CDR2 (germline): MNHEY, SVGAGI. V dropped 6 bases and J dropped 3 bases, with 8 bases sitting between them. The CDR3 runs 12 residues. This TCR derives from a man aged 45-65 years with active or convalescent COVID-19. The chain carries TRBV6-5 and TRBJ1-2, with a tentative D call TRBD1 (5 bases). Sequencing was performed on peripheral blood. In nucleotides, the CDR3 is TGTGCCAGCAGCGACAGTTACTATGGCTACACCTTC. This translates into CASSDSYYGYTF.